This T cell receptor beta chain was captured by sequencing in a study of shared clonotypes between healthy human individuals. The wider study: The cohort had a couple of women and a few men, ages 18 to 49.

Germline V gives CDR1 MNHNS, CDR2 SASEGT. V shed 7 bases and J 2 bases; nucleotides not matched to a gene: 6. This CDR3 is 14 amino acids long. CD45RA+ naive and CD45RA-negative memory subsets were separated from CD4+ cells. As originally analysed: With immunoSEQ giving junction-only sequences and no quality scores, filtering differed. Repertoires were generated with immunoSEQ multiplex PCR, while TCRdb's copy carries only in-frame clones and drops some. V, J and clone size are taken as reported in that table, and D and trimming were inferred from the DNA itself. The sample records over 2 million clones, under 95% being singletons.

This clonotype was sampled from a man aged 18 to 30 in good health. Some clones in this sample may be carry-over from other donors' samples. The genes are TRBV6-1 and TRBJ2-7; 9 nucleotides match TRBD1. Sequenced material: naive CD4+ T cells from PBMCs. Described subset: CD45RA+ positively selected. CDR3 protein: CASKPGQGPYEQYF. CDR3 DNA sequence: TGTGCCAGCAAGCCGGGACAGGGACCCTACGAGCAGTACTTC.